A single sample gave rise to the 18 T cell receptor beta chains below, sequenced in a study of kidney transplant recipient with SARS-CoV-2 infection. In TCRdb, the reads were re-called with MiXCR into one record per CDR3 protein. This repertoire shows fewer than 250,000 distinct CDR3 sequences, more than 25% found once; its top ten account for 7% to 8%. The input for sequencing was a blood sample, taken at baseline and on roughly day 110 from a kidney transplant recipient. Receptor source: a young adult male patient who had COVID-19 and was a kidney transplant recipient. The T cells may partly be graft donor cells.

To note about this clonotype: A much bigger clone sits one base away, suggesting this may be a read error. The CDR3 carries no conserved terminal phenylalanine or tryptophan, so it likely arises from a read error. The CDR3, as DNA: TGTGCCAGCAGCGAGGGGAAAAAGCAGTACTCC. The encoded protein is CASSEGKKQYS. The J gene is TRBJ2-7, the V gene TRBV7-7, with D possibly being TRBD1 or TRBD2 (5 bases each). The CDR3 has 11 amino acids. Between the trimmed V and J ends, which lost 5 bases and 8 bases, there was a span of 10 bases. Germline-derived CDR1 and CDR2 are SSHAT and FNYEAQ (reference sequence).

A remark on this clonotype: This clone may be a read error of a much larger clone one base away. The chain has TRBV28 and TRBJ2-5; 7 positions match TRBD2. CDR3 length: 15 residues. Per germline, CDR1 MDHEN and CDR2 SYDVKM. The CDR3 loop reads CASSLPGEGYYEQHF. CDR3 coding DNA: TGTGCCAGCAGTCTCCCCGGGGAGGGCTACTACGAGCAGCACTTC.

This clonotype was seen many times. This sequence joins TRBV20-1 and TRBJ2-7; D is unclear. Germline V lookup: CDR1 DFQATT, CDR2 SNEGSKA (reference sequence). The CDR3 extends over 10 amino acids. The ends were cut back, 4 bases at V and 3 bases at J, with 4 bases in the middle. The CDR3: CSATFYEQYF. The CDR3 DNA reads as TGCAGTGCTACTTTCTACGAGCAGTACTTC.

This clonotype appeared many times. The CDR3 sequence is CAWRGQVSYEQYF. DNA of the CDR3: TGTGCCTGGCGGGGGCAGGTATCCTACGAGCAGTACTTC. The chain uses TRBV30 and TRBJ2-7; TRBD1 or TRBD2 may be the D gene (6 bases each). V gave up 5 bases and J gave up 1 base, with 12 bases separating them. Germline CDR1 GTSNPN, CDR2 SVGIG (reference sequence). The CDR3 is 13 residues long.

This clonotype was seen ten or more times. J is TRBJ1-2 and V is TRBV3-1, with D perhaps TRBD1 (6 bases). V lost 0 bases to trimming and J lost 7 bases, with 18 bases between them. Germline values: CDR1 LGHDT, CDR2 YNNKEL (reference sequence). The CDR3 length is 16 residues. The CDR3 DNA reads TGTGCCAGCAGCCAAGATAGTGCTCCGGGGGCGAGTGGCTACACCTTC. Protein sequence: CASSQDSAPGASGYTF.

This clonotype has ten or more counts. The rearrangement uses TRBV20-1 and TRBJ2-6, with D tentatively TRBD2 (6 bases). Germline-derived CDR1 and CDR2 are DFQATT and SNEGSKA (reference sequence). The CDR3 loop spans 17 amino acids. Trimming pared 0 bases from V and 1 base from J, leaving 13 bases between. The CDR3 loop reads CSAREWSGTSGANVLTF. Here the CDR3 DNA reads TGCAGTGCTAGAGAGTGGAGTGGGACTTCTGGGGCCAACGTCCTGACTTTC.

Points on this clonotype: A read error may produce the germline difference seen at one junction end. This sequence joins TRBV27 and TRBJ2-5, with D maybe TRBD2 (6 bases). The CDR3 has 14 residues. Germline assignment: CDR1 MNHEY and CDR2 SMNVEV (reference sequence). As DNA, the CDR3 is TGTGCCAGCACCCAGACCGGAGGGGAGGAGACCCGGTACTTC. Protein sequence: CASTQTGGEETRYF.

On this clonotype itself: It may be a read error: a sequence one base away is much more abundant. V gene TRBV28 combines with J gene TRBJ2-2; no firm D call. CDR1 MDHEN and CDR2 SYDVKM come from the germline V gene. The CDR3 spans 13 residues. DNA of the CDR3: TGTGCCAGCAATTCGATAAACACCGTGGAGCTGTTTTTT. Residues: CASNSINTVELFF.

This clonotype was seen repeatedly, ten times or more. The V call is TRBV12-3 or TRBV12-4, the J call TRBJ1-5, with 8 bases fitting TRBD1. The CDR3 sequence is 14 residues long. V gave up 5 bases and J gave up 6 bases; unmatched junction bases: 6. For the CDR3, the DNA is TGTGCCAGCAGTCATGCCGGACAGGGTCAGCCCCAGCATTTT. Translated, it gives CASSHAGQGQPQHF.

Regarding this clonotype: It may be a read error: a sequence one base away is much more abundant. The chain combines TRBV20-1 with TRBJ2-3, with 7 positions matching TRBD1. After removal of 3 bases from V and 8 bases from J, the junction contained 11 bases not matched to a gene. Looked up from germline, CDR1 is DFQATT and CDR2 is SNEGSKA (reference sequence). The CDR3 length is 14 residues. CDR3 protein: CSARLQGPWGTQYF. The CDR3 DNA reads TGCAGTGCTAGGCTACAGGGGCCATGGGGTACGCAGTATTTT.

Concerning this clonotype: This may be a read error, as it is one base from a much larger clone. This sequence joins TRBV3-1 and TRBJ2-5; D ambiguous. The germline CDR1 and CDR2 sequences are LGHDT and YNNKEL (reference sequence). This CDR3 has 17 amino acids. CDR3 amino acids: CTSSELRPISFSETQYF. The DNA of the CDR3 is TGTACCAGCAGCGAGCTCCGTCCCATTTCTTTCTCTGAGACCCAGTACTTC.

The chain couples TRBV6-1 to TRBJ2-7; 9 positions match TRBD2. This CDR3 comprises 19 residues. V gave up 5 bases and J gave up 0 bases; unmatched junction bases: 17. Germline loops: CDR1 MNHNS, CDR2 SASEGT. The CDR3 is CASSHLASRLAGSSYEQYF. In DNA, the CDR3 is TGTGCCAGCAGTCACCTTGCGAGCCGGCTAGCGGGGAGCTCCTACGAGCAGTACTTC.

This clonotype appeared many times. The genes are TRBV28 and TRBJ2-7; 9 bases agree with TRBD1. Germline-derived CDR1 and CDR2 are MDHEN and SYDVKM. V shed 5 bases, J shed 3 bases, and the junction held 8 bases outside the gene matches. The CDR3 spans 15 residues. The CDR3 bases are TGTGCCAGCAGTGGGGGACAGGGTGATCTCTACGAGCAGTACTTC. Its protein is CASSGGQGDLYEQYF.

Comments on this clonotype: A clone one base away is much larger, so this may be a read error. The gene calls are TRBV6-2 or TRBV6-3 and TRBJ2-7, with 10 bases that match TRBD2. Germline values: CDR1 MNHEY, CDR2 SVGEGT. This CDR3 has 18 amino acids. CDR3 loop: CASNYRVRLAGAAYEQYF. CDR3 in DNA: TGTGCCAGCAATTACCGGGTCCGTCTAGCGGGAGCGGCCTACGAGCAGTACTTC.

Comment on this clonotype: No DNA is shown, since the ends of the CDR3 on it are uncertain; the CDR3 is the one TCRdb lists. The CDR3 reads CISVPECGCGVGKTYDYTF. The chain carries TRBV7-5 and TRBJ1-2. TRBV7-5 is a pseudogene. The CDR3 contains 19 residues when both ends are counted.

The V call is TRBV6-2 or TRBV6-3, the J call TRBJ2-5, with 8 positions matching TRBD1. Germline V gene lookup returns CDR1 MNHEY and CDR2 SVGEGT. V gave up 0 bases and J gave up 0 bases; unmatched junction bases: 0. The CDR3 spans 15 residues. CDR3 region: CASSYSDRDQETQYF. DNA of the CDR3: TGTGCCAGCAGTTACTCGGACAGGGACCAAGAGACCCAGTACTTC.

Notes on this clonotype: A much larger clone lies one base from this, so it may be a read error. The rearrangement uses TRBV6-5 and TRBJ1-2; weak D call: TRBD1 (5 bases). The CDR3 covers 13 residues. V was pared by 5 bases and J by 8 bases, with 15 bases between. Germline values: CDR1 MNHEY, CDR2 SVGAGI. CDR3 protein: CASSGGDVVGYTF. For the CDR3, the DNA is TGTGCCAGCAGTGGAGGGGACGTAGTGGGCTACACCTTC.

This clonotype was seen ten or more times. The chain uses TRBV12-5 and TRBJ2-5; tentatively, D is TRBD2 (6 bases). CDR1 and CDR2 (germline): LGHNT, FRNRAP. The CDR3 totals 14 residues. The germline V and J ends were trimmed by 2 bases and 8 bases, with 15 bases remaining between them. The CDR3, as DNA: TGTGCTAGTGGTTTGTCCCGACTAGAGGACACCCAGTACTTC. It codes for CASGLSRLEDTQYF.